These 10 T cell receptor beta chains share one sample of origin, sequenced in a study of T cell responses to AZD1222 COVID-19 vaccine. Profiling relied on immunoSEQ multiplex PCR, and the TCRdb table lists in-frame clones only, not all of them. The table shows 75,000 to 100,000 clones, with approximately 83% occurring only once. Source: peripheral blood, taken on day 0 of AZD1222 vaccination. All receptors come from an adult in good health.

This rearrangement joins TRBV18 to TRBJ2-5, with D possibly matching TRBD1 (6 bases). Between the trimmed V and J ends, which lost 5 bases and 2 bases, there was a span of 15 bases. Germline CDR1 is KGHSH and CDR2 is LQKENI. The CDR3 runs to 15 residues. The CDR3 DNA sequence: TGTGCCAGCTCAACCTTTTCCAGGGGACAAGAGACCCAGTACTTC. Translation gives CASSTFSRGQETQYF.

This chain links TRBV5-6 with TRBJ2-1, with a tentative D call TRBD1 (6 bases). The ends were cut back, 4 bases at V and 5 bases at J, with 16 bases in the middle. The V gene's germline CDR1 is SGHDT and CDR2 YYEEEE. CDR3 length: 15 residues. The CDR3 here is CASSRIGQPDNEQFF. For the CDR3, the DNA is TGTGCCAGCAGCCGAATCGGACAGCCCGACAATGAGCAGTTCTTC.

V and J are TRBV12-3 or TRBV12-4 and TRBJ2-7; no firm D call. Trimming pared 1 base from V and 6 bases from J, leaving 10 bases between. The CDR3 has 13 amino acids. The CDR3 bases are TGTGCCAGCAGTTTAGATCGCTTCGGCGAGCAGTACTTC. Translation gives CASSLDRFGEQYF.

This clone was seen a handful of times. The chain combines TRBV7-8 with TRBJ1-5, with 9 nucleotides matching TRBD1. J lost 7 bases, V lost 5 bases, and 9 bases had no gene match. The CDR3 is 15 residues long. Germline V lookup: CDR1 SGHVS, CDR2 FQNEAQ. Here the CDR3 reads CASSKGDRARQPQHF. In nucleotides, the CDR3 is TGTGCCAGCAGCAAGGGGGACAGGGCGCGACAGCCCCAGCATTTT.

The rearrangement uses TRBV11-2 and TRBJ1-1; D is possibly TRBD1 (5 bases). Trimming left V 2 bases short and J 4 bases short, with 11 bases between. The CDR3 has 14 residues. Germline CDR1 and CDR2: SGHAT and FQNNGV. CDR3 loop: CASSLPWGGTEAFF. The CDR3 DNA sequence: TGTGCCAGCAGCTTACCATGGGGCGGCACTGAAGCTTTCTTT.

V usage is TRBV19 and J usage is TRBJ2-7; 8 nucleotides line up with TRBD1. CDR1 and CDR2 (germline): LNHDA, SQIVND (reference sequence). Unmatched junction bases numbered 10, after V lost 3 bases and J lost 6 bases. This CDR3 is built from 15 residues. CDR3 DNA sequence: TGTGCCAGTAGTATGCGACAGGGGTATAATGCCGAGCAGTACTTC. It translates to CASSMRQGYNAEQYF.

This clone has a handful of counts. This chain connects TRBV3-1 (or the pseudogene TRBV3-2) to TRBJ2-1; 10 positions match TRBD2. This CDR3 is 15 amino acids long. V was pared by 3 bases and J by 9 bases, with 8 bases of the junction left unmatched. Germline CDR1 and CDR2: LGHDT and YNNKEL (reference sequence). The CDR3 DNA follows: TGTGCCAGCAGCCAGACCCTAGCGGGAGAGGTTGAGCAGTTCTTC. Translated, it gives CASSQTLAGEVEQFF.

This clone was seen a single time. The gene calls are TRBV6-2 or TRBV6-3 and TRBJ2-3; 11 nucleotides align to TRBD2. Germline V CDR1 and CDR2: MNHEY, SVGEGT. The V and J ends lost 2 bases and 3 bases, in that order; junction bases with no gene match: 1. This CDR3 region has 15 residues. CDR3 DNA sequence: TGTGCCAGCAGTTACGGGACTAGCGGTACAGATACGCAGTATTTT. Its translation: CASSYGTSGTDTQYF.

The rearrangement uses TRBV19 and TRBJ2-7; 9 nucleotides agree with TRBD1. J gave up 5 bases and V 3 bases, and 5 bases lay outside the gene matches. Germline V lookup: CDR1 LNHDA, CDR2 SQIVND (reference sequence). The CDR3 has 14 residues. The CDR3 DNA reads TGTGCCAGTAGTATCGGGACAGGGTCCCACGAGCAGTACTTC. Encoded protein: CASSIGTGSHEQYF.

The chain recombines TRBV27 with TRBJ1-6, with 12 bases aligning to TRBD1. The CDR3 is made up of 19 amino acids. J gave up 2 bases and V 2 bases, and 7 bases lay outside the gene matches. Germline V gene data show CDR1 as MNHEY and CDR2 as SMNVEV (reference sequence). CDR3 region: CASSLHRGQGAAYNSPLHF. Here the CDR3 DNA reads TGTGCCAGCAGTTTACACAGGGGACAGGGGGCCGCCTATAATTCACCCCTCCACTTT.